Sequencing of this T cell receptor beta chain was carried out in a study of a mutant IDH1 vaccine in newly diagnosed glioma. Study results and limitations: Patients showed vaccine-induced immune responses at a rate of more than 80%.

Some clones are missing from TCRdb's copy, which holds only in-frame ones; the method was immunoSEQ multiplex PCR. The table has about 16,000 clones, around 91% seen once. This clone appeared once. The antigen remains unidentified. The V and J ends lost 1 base and 5 bases, in that order; junction bases with no gene match: 13. CDR1 is LGHNA, CDR2 YNFKEQ, per germline. CDR3 size: 18 residues. Time point noted: baseline, week 1 (first vaccination visit). Specified treatment: pre-vaccination baseline after standard-of-care therapy. The chain couples TRBV4-2 to TRBJ2-1; TRBD2 agrees at 8 bases. The sample was PBMCs, taken from a glioma patient treated with radiotherapy, temozolomide or both. This clonotype was sampled from a woman aged 40 to 55 with glioma. Some clones in this sample may be carry-over from other donors' samples. CDR3 region: CASSQGGTGRRGDNEQFF. CDR3 sequence (DNA): TGTGCCAGCAGCCAAGGGGGGACGGGAAGGCGGGGGGACAATGAGCAGTTCTTC.